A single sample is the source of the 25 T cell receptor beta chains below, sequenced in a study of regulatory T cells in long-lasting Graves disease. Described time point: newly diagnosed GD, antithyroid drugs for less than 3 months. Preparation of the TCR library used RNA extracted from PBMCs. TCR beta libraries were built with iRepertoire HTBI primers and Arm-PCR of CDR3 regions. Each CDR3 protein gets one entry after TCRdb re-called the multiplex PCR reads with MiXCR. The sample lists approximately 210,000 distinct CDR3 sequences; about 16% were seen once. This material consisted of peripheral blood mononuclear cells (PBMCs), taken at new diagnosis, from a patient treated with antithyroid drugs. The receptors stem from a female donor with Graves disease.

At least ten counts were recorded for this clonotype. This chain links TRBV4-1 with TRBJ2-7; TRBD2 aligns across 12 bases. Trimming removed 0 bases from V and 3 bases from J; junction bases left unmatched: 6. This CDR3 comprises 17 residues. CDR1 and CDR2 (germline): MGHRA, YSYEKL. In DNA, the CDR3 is TGCGCCAGCAGCCAAGACGCCGGGACTAGCGGGTACTACGAGCAGTACTTC. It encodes CASSQDAGTSGYYEQYF.

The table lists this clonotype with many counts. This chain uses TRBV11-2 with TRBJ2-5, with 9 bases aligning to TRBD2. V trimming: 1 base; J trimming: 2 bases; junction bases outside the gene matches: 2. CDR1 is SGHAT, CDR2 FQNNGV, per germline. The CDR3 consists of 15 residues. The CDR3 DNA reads TGTGCCAGCAGCTTAGGTCTAGCGGGGCAAGAGACCCAGTACTTC. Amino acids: CASSLGLAGQETQYF.

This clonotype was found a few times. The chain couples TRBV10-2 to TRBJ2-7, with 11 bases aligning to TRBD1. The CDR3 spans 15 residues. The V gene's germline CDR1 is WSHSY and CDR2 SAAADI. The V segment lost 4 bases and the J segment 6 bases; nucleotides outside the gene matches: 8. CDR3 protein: CASSASPGTGGEQYF. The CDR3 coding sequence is TGCGCCAGCAGTGCATCCCCCGGGACAGGGGGCGAGCAGTACTTC.

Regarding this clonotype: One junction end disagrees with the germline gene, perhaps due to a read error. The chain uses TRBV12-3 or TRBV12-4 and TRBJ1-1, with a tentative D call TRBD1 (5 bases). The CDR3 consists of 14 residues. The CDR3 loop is CASIIDSLNTGAFF. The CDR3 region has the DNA TGTGCCAGCATCATCGACAGCCTGAACACTGGAGCTTTCTTT.

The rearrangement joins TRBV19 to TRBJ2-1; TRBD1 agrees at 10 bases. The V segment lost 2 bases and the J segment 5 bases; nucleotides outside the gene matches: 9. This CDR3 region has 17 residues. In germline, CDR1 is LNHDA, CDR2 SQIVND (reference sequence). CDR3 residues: CASSITSGTGDNNEQFF. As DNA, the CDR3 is TGTGCCAGTAGTATAACATCCGGGACAGGGGACAACAATGAGCAGTTCTTC.

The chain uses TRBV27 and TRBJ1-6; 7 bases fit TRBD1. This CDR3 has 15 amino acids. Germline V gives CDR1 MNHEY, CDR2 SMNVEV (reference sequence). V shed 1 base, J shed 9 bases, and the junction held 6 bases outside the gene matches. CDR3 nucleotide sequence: TGTGCCAGCAGTTTATGGGGCAGGGGGTCTTCACCCCTCCACTTT. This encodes CASSLWGRGSSPLHF.

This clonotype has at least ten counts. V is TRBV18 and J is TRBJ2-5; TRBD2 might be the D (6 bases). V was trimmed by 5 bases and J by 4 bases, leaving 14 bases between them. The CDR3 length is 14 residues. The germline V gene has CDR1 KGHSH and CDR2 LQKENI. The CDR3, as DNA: TGTGCCAGCTCAACTGGAGGGGCAGGAGAGACCCAGTACTTC. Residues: CASSTGGAGETQYF. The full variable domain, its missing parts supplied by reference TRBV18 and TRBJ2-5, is NAGVMQNPRHLVRRRGQEARLRCSPMKGHSHVYWYRQLPEEGLKFMVYLQKENIIDESGMPKERFSAEFPKEGPSILRIQQVVRGDSAAYFCASSTGGAGETQYFGPGTRLLVL.

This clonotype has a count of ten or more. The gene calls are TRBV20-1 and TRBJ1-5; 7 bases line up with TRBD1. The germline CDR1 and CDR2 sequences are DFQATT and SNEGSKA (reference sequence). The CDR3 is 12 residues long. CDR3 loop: CILGGGNQPQHF. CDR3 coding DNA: TGCATACTAGGGGGCGGCAATCAGCCCCAGCATTTT.

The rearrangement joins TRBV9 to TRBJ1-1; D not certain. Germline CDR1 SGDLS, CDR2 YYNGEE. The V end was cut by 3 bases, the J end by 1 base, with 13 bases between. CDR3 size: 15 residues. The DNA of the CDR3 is TGTGCCAGCAGCGCAATGACGGTGCAGAACACTGAAGCTTTCTTT. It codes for CASSAMTVQNTEAFF. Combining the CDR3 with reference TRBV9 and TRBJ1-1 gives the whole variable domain DSGVTQTPKHLITATGQRVTLRCSPRSGDLSVYWYQQSLDQGLQFLIQYYNGEERAKGNILERFSAQQFPDLHSELNLSSLELGDSALYFCASSAMTVQNTEAFFGQGTRLTVV.

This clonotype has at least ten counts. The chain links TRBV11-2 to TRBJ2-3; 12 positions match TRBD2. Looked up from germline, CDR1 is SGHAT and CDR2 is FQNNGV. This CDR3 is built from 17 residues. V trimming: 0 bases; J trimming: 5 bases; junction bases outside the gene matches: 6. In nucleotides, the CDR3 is TGTGCCAGCAGCTTAGAACCTAGCGGGAGGGCCTTAGATACGCAGTATTTT. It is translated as CASSLEPSGRALDTQYF.

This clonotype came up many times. The CDR3 is CSAVTSGSADTQYF. The CDR3 DNA reads TGCAGTGCCGTAACTAGCGGGAGTGCAGATACGCAGTATTTT. The V gene is TRBV20-1, the J gene TRBJ2-3; 11 bases agree with TRBD2. The CDR3 spans 14 residues. Germline values: CDR1 DFQATT, CDR2 SNEGSKA (reference sequence). The junction had 6 bases not matched to a gene; V was cut back by 6 bases and J by 4 bases.

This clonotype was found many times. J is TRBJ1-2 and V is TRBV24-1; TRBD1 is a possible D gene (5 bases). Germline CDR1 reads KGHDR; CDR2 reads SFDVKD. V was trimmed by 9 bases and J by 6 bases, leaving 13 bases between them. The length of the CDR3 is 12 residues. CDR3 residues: CATRTSGHGYTF. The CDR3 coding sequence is TGTGCCACCCGAACCTCGGGACATGGCTACACCTTC.

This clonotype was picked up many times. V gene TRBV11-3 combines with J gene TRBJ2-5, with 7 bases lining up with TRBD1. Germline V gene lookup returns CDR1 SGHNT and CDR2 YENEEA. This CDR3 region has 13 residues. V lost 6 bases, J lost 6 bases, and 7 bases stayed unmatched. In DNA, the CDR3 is TGTGCCAGCAGTCGACAGGGCAAGCAGACCCAGTACTTC. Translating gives CASSRQGKQTQYF.

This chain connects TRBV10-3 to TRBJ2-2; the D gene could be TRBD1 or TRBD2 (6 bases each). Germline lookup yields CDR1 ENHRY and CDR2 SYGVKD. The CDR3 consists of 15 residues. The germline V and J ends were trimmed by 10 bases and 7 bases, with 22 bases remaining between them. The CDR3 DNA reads TGTGCCACGGGAGAAGCTAGCGAGGGGGGCGGGGAGCTGTTTTTT. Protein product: CATGEASEGGGELFF.

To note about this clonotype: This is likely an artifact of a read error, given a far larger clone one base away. The CDR3 sequence: CANSPSLAVTRETQYF. In DNA, the CDR3 is TGTGCCAACAGCCCAAGTCTAGCGGTAACCCGTGAGACCCAGTACTTC. The V and J genes are TRBV6-2 or TRBV6-3 and TRBJ2-5, with TRBD2 matching 7 bases. V lost 10 bases to trimming and J lost 5 bases; unmatched junction nucleotides: 19. CDR3 length: 16 amino acids. Germline V gene lookup returns CDR1 MNHEY and CDR2 SVGEGT.

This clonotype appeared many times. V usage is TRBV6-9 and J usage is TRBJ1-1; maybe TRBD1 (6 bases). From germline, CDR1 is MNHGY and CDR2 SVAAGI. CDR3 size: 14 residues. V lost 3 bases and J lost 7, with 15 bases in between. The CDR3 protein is CASSYLTGFSEAFF. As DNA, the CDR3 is TGTGCCAGCAGTTACTTGACAGGCTTCAGTGAAGCTTTCTTT.

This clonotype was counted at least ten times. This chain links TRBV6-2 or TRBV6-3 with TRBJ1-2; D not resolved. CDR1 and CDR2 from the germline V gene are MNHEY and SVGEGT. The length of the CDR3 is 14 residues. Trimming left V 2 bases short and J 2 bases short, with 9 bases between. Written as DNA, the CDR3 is TGTGCCAGCAGTTACGACGTTTTAAACTATGGCTACACCTTC. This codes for CASSYDVLNYGYTF.

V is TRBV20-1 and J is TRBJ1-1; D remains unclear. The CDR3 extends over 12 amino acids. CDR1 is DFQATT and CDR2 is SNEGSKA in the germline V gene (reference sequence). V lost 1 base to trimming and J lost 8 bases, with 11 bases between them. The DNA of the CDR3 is TGCAGTGCTAGAGTTGGCGGGCGGGAAGCTTTCTTT. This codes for CSARVGGREAFF.

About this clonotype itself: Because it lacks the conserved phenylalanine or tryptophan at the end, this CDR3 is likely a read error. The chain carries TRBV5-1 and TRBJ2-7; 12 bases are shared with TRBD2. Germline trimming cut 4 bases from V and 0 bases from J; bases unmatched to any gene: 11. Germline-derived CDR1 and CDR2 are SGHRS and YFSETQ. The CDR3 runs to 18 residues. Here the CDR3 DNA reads TGCGCCAGCAGCCCTGGACTAGCGGGGTACCGTAGCTCCTACGAGCAGTACTTG. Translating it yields CASSPGLAGYRSSYEQYL.

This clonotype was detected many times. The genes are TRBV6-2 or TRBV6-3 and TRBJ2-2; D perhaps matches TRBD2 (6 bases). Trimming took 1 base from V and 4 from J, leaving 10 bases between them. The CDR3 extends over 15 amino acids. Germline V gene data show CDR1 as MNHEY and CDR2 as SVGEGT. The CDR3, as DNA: TGTGCCAGCAGTTACTGGCAGGGAGGCACCGGGGAGCTGTTTTTT. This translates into CASSYWQGGTGELFF.

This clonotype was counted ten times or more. CDR3 protein: CASRSRDRGGYTQYF. The CDR3 DNA reads TGTGCCAGCAGGTCCCGGGACAGGGGCGGGTATACGCAGTATTTT. This chain links TRBV28 with TRBJ2-3; TRBD1 agrees at 10 bases. V lost 6 bases to trimming and J lost 7 bases; unmatched junction nucleotides: 10. The CDR3 loop spans 15 amino acids. Germline V gene data show CDR1 as MDHEN and CDR2 as SYDVKM.

The CDR3 sequence is CASSAVMGGTEAFF. The CDR3 DNA reads TGTGCCAGCAGTGCTGTAATGGGAGGAACTGAAGCTTTCTTT. The gene calls are TRBV27 and TRBJ1-1; D call uncertain. The CDR3 length is 14 residues. Trimming took off 5 bases at V and 5 bases at J, with 15 bases between the two ends. Germline V lookup: CDR1 MNHEY, CDR2 SMNVEV (reference sequence).

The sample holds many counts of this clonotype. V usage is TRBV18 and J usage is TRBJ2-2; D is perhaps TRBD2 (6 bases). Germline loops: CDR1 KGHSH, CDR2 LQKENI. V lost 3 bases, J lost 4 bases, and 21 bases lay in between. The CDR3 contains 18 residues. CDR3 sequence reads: CASSPGSETSYSTGELFF. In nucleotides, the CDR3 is TGTGCCAGCTCACCTGGCTCCGAGACTAGTTACAGCACCGGGGAGCTGTTTTTT.

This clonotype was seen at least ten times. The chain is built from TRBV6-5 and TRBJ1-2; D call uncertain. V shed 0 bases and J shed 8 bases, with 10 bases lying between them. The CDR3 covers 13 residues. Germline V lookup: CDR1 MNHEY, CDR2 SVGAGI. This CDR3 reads CASSYSSGWGYTF. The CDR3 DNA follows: TGTGCCAGCAGTTACTCTTCGGGATGGGGCTACACCTTC.

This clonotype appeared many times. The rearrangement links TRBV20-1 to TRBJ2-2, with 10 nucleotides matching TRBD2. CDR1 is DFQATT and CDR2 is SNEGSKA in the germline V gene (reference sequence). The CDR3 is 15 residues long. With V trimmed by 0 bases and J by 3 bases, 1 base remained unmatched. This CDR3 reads CSARDGTSDTGELFF. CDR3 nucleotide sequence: TGCAGTGCTAGAGATGGGACTAGCGACACCGGGGAGCTGTTTTTT.